The clone carrying this T cell receptor beta chain was picked up many times. When ophthalmopathy did not progress within 18 months, Graves' hyperthyroidism was considered stable. V lost 1 base, J lost 6 bases, and 4 bases lay in between. Germline V gives CDR1 MDHEN, CDR2 SYDVKM. This CDR3 is built from 12 residues. Amplified TCR beta CDR3 regions came from RNA transcripts. An initial round of RT-PCR targeting the TCR CDR3 relied on the HTBI primer set. One entry per CDR3 protein results from TCRdb running MiXCR on the multiplex PCR reads. The sample contains 300,000 to 350,000 distinct CDR3 sequences, over 15% of which appear only once. This sample was taken from a study of T cells in Graves' hyperthyroidism and ophthalmopathy.

The J gene is TRBJ2-1, the V gene TRBV28, with D unresolved. The sample was blood. The source of this sequence is a woman aged 45 to 65 with Graves' hyperthyroidism. DNA for the CDR3: TGTGCCAGCAGTTTATATCTCAATGAGCAGTTCTTC. This encodes CASSLYLNEQFF. The full variable domain, in which reference TRBV28 and TRBJ2-1 provide the parts outside the CDR3, is DVKVTQSSRYLVKRTGEKVFLECVQDMDHENMFWYRQDPGLGLRLIYFSYDVKMKEKGDIPEGYSVSREKKERFSLILESASTNQTSMYLCASSLYLNEQFFGPGTRLTVL.